This TCR beta chain derives from a study of T-cell memory formation after mild COVID-19. Whole-study context: TCR clusters were largely donor specific.

General study points: Day 15 to 85 contracting clones showed balanced CD4/CD8; later expanders leaned CD4+. Some SARS-CoV-2-responding clones were already detected in memory before infection.

From 5'RACE with constant-segment primers came TCR alpha and TCR beta cDNA libraries that carried sample barcodes and UMIs. One entry per CDR3 protein, called by TCRdb with MiXCR from the 5' RACE reads. This table holds about half a million distinct CDR3 sequences, 18% found once. Between the trimmed V and J ends, which lost 6 bases and 1 base, there was a span of 7 bases. CDR3 length: 13 amino acids. The germline V gene has CDR1 ENHRY and CDR2 SYGVKD. A note on this clonotype: Its antigen remains unknown.

This clonotype originated in an adult woman who had mild COVID-19 (a few samples of this study predate the infection). Cell type and time point are not known. J is TRBJ1-5 and V is TRBV10-3; possible D gene TRBD1, 5 bases. The sample taken for sequencing was PBMCs or a T cell subset sorted from them (not recorded which). CDR3 DNA: TGTGCCATCAGCGGGGGGAGCAATCAGCCCCAGCATTTT. Translated: CAISGGSNQPQHF.